The clone carrying this T cell receptor beta chain appeared many times. Its matching antigen is unknown. Measured with immunoSEQ multiplex PCR; TCRdb has only the in-frame clones, and not every one. Sampling found about 30,000 clones, none seen once. This specimen belongs to a study of T cells after posttransplantation cyclophosphamide. Study observations and caveats: TRB overlap between skin or GI tissue T cells and blood was limited. Recipient CMV seropositivity and CMV reactivation strongly tracked TRB clonality.

Trimming removed 4 bases from V and 1 base from J, with 5 bases in between. The CDR3 totals 13 residues. Germline lookup yields CDR1 SGHRS and CDR2 YFSETQ. The TCR was taken from a woman under 40 in good health and a related stem cell transplant donor. The chain uses TRBV5-1 and TRBJ2-2; D unresolved. Sequenced sample: PBMCs. As DNA, the CDR3 is TGCGCCAGCAGCCCCATGAACACCGGGGAGCTGTTTTTT. It specifies CASSPMNTGELFF.